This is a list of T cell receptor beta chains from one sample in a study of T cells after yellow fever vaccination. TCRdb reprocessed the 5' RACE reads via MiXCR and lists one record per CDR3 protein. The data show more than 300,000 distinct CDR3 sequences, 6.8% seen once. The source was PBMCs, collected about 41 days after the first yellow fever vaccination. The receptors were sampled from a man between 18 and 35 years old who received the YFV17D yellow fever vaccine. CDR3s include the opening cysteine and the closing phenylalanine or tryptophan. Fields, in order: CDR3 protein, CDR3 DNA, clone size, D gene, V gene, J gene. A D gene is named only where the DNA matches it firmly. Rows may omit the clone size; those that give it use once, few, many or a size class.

CASSGDRGSIQYF	TGTGCCAGCAGCGGCGACAGGGGAAGCATTCAGTACTTC	few	TRBD1	TRBV9	TRBJ2-4
CASSSGTLYNEQFF	TGTGCCAGCAGTTCGGGGACTCTTTACAATGAGCAGTTCTTC	few	NA	TRBV6-2/TRBV6-3	TRBJ2-1
CASSFQGGNTEAFF	TGTGCCAGCAGCTTCCAGGGAGGGAACACTGAAGCTTTCTTT	NA	NA	TRBV11-2	TRBJ1-1
CASSQGGDRVFNEQFF	TGTGCCAGCAGCCAAGGAGGGGACAGGGTTTTTAATGAGCAGTTCTTC	NA	TRBD1	TRBV14	TRBJ2-1
CASTDTGSQPQHF	TGTGCCAGTACGGACACAGGGTCTCAGCCCCAGCATTTT	many	NA	TRBV19	TRBJ1-5
CASSFGNTQYF	TGTGCCAGCAGTTTCGGGAATACGCAGTATTTT	few	NA	TRBV6-5	TRBJ2-3
CSASGGAGNEQFF	TGCAGTGCTAGCGGGGGGGCCGGCAATGAGCAGTTCTTC	many	TRBD2	TRBV20-1	TRBJ2-1
CAWSPQETQYF	TGTGCCTGGAGTCCCCAAGAGACCCAGTACTTC	many	NA	TRBV30	TRBJ2-5
CASSPHSGTNTGELFF	TGTGCCAGCAGTCCGCATAGCGGGACGAACACCGGGGAGCTGTTTTTT	few	TRBD2	TRBV6-1	TRBJ2-2
CASSLFGFQETQYF	TGTGCCAGCAGCTTATTTGGGTTCCAAGAGACCCAGTACTTC	NA	NA	TRBV7-2	TRBJ2-5
CASSQDPGASYNEQFF	TGCGCCAGCAGCCAAGATCCGGGGGCCTCCTACAATGAGCAGTTCTTC	many	NA	TRBV4-3	TRBJ2-1
CASSLAVRQPQHF	TGTGCCAGCAGTTTAGCCGTGCGTCAGCCCCAGCATTTT	many	NA	TRBV12-3/TRBV12-4	TRBJ1-5
CSVETGGRTHPTDTQYF	TGCAGCGTGGAGACAGGGGGCCGCACACACCCCACAGATACGCAGTATTTT	NA	TRBD1	TRBV29-1	TRBJ2-3
CASRLGQGSYNEQFF	TGTGCCAGTAGACTGGGACAGGGCTCCTACAATGAGCAGTTCTTC	many	TRBD1	TRBV19	TRBJ2-1
CSVAAGLEDTQYF	TGCAGCGTTGCGGCGGGGCTCGAAGATACGCAGTATTTT	many	NA	TRBV29-1	TRBJ2-3
CASTRGQGASGELFF	TGTGCCAGCACCCGGGGACAGGGGGCATCCGGGGAGCTGTTTTTT	few	TRBD1	TRBV7-2	TRBJ2-2
CASSWYYQEAKNIQYF	TGTGCCAGCAGTTGGTATTATCAGGAGGCCAAAAACATTCAGTACTTC	NA	NA	TRBV6-5	TRBJ2-4
CASSPQRLAGGYNEQFF	TGCGCCAGCAGCCCCCAGAGACTAGCGGGGGGGTACAATGAGCAGTTCTTC	NA	TRBD2	TRBV4-3	TRBJ2-1
CASSPLGVATTDTQYF	TGTGCCAGCAGCCCCCTGGGTGTAGCTACGACAGATACGCAGTATTTT	many	NA	TRBV2	TRBJ2-3
CASSEGTGLYNEQFF	TGTGCCAGCAGTGAGGGGACAGGGCTTTACAATGAGCAGTTCTTC	few	TRBD1	TRBV25-1	TRBJ2-1
CASSPGTAYNYGYTF	TGCGCCAGCAGCCCGGGGACAGCTTATAACTATGGCTACACCTTC	few	TRBD1	TRBV5-1	TRBJ1-2
CASSLAGPQETQYF	TGTGCCAGCAGCTTAGCGGGACCCCAAGAGACCCAGTACTTC	many	NA	TRBV7-9	TRBJ2-5
CASSPTLGTDTQYF	TGTGCCAGCAGCCCGACACTCGGCACAGATACGCAGTATTTT	few	NA	TRBV7-2	TRBJ2-3
CASSQYLQETQYF	TGTGCCAGCAGTCAGTACCTACAAGAGACCCAGTACTTC	few	NA	TRBV14	TRBJ2-5
CASKDRGFGANVLIF	TGTGCCAGTAAGGACAGGGGGTTTGGGGCCAACGTCCTGATTTTC	NA	TRBD1	TRBV19	TRBJ2-6
CACAGGENEQFF	TGTGCCTGTGCCGGGGGGGAGAATGAGCAGTTCTTC	few	TRBD2	TRBV5-4	TRBJ2-1
CASSYHPTSRNEQFF	TGTGCCAGCAGTTACCACCCCACGTCTCGGAATGAGCAGTTCTTC	NA	NA	TRBV6-5	TRBJ2-1
CASSGGQSLAFYGYTF	TGTGCCAGCAGTGGGGGGCAGTCCCTCGCCTTCTATGGCTACACCTTC	few	NA	TRBV6-1	TRBJ1-2
CASSRERERYEQYF	TGTGCCAGCAGCCGGGAGCGGGAGAGATACGAGCAGTACTTC	few	TRBD2	TRBV4-2	TRBJ2-7
CASSLTGGSAGANVLTF	TGCGCCAGCAGCTTGACAGGGGGCTCGGCCGGGGCCAACGTCCTGACTTTC	NA	TRBD1	TRBV5-1	TRBJ2-6
CASSQGISAGELFF	TGTGCCAGCAGTCAAGGGATATCAGCCGGGGAGCTGTTTTTT	NA	NA	TRBV7-2	TRBJ2-2
CASSMASGAYQETQYF	TGTGCCAGCAGCATGGCTAGCGGGGCTTACCAAGAGACCCAGTACTTC	NA	TRBD2	TRBV12-3/TRBV12-4	TRBJ2-5
CASSQVREISYEQYF	TGTGCCAGCAGCCAAGTTCGGGAGATATCCTACGAGCAGTACTTC	NA	NA	TRBV4-2	TRBJ2-7
CASSYAGQMNTEAFF	TGTGCCAGCAGTTACGCGGGACAGATGAACACTGAAGCTTTCTTT	NA	TRBD1	TRBV6-5	TRBJ1-1
CASSSLGGELFF	TGTGCCAGCAGCTCCCTGGGCGGGGAGCTGTTTTTT	many	NA	TRBV7-3	TRBJ2-2
CASSQAIGTSGVHYEQYF	TGCGCCAGCAGCCAGGCAATTGGGACTAGCGGGGTCCACTACGAGCAGTACTTC	NA	TRBD2	TRBV4-3	TRBJ2-7
CSARPRQGTETQYF	TGCAGTGCTAGACCTAGACAGGGGACAGAGACCCAGTACTTC	few	TRBD1	TRBV20-1	TRBJ2-5
CATSRVGRGDGQNTIYF	TGTGCCACCAGCAGAGTGGGCAGAGGGGACGGACAAAACACCATATATTTT	few	NA	TRBV15	TRBJ1-3
CASSQDEGSSTDTQYF	TGCGCCAGCAGCCAAGATGAGGGGAGTAGCACAGATACGCAGTATTTT	many	NA	TRBV4-3	TRBJ2-3
CASSWTSAGGELFF	TGTGCCAGCAGTTGGACTAGCGCGGGCGGGGAGCTGTTTTTT	NA	TRBD2	TRBV6-5	TRBJ2-2
CASSLAGQGALGTEAFF	TGTGCCAGCAGCTTAGCCGGACAGGGGGCATTGGGCACTGAAGCTTTCTTT	few	TRBD1	TRBV7-9	TRBJ1-1
CASSQQAGDYGYTF	TGCGCCAGCAGCCAGCAAGCAGGGGATTATGGCTACACCTTC	many	NA	TRBV4-1	TRBJ1-2
CASSQTGRVRNSPLHF	TGCGCCAGCAGCCAAACAGGGAGGGTGAGAAATTCACCCCTCCACTTT	NA	NA	TRBV4-3	TRBJ1-6
CSSIFTGTTGANVLTF	TGCAGTTCTATATTTACGGGAACGACTGGGGCCAACGTCCTGACTTTC	NA	NA	TRBV20-1	TRBJ2-6
CASSLQPPGWANVLTF	TGTGCCAGCAGCTTACAACCCCCGGGGTGGGCCAACGTCCTGACTTTC	many	NA	TRBV7-2	TRBJ2-6
CASSFRTGWQPQHF	TGTGCCAGCAGTTTTAGGACAGGGTGGCAGCCCCAGCATTTT	many	TRBD1	TRBV12-3/TRBV12-4	TRBJ1-5
CASNLQGARTEAFF	TGTGCCAGCAATCTGCAAGGGGCACGGACTGAAGCTTTCTTT	NA	NA	TRBV7-8	TRBJ1-1
CASSEAPQGDTQYF	TGTGCCAGCAGTGAAGCCCCCCAGGGAGATACGCAGTATTTT	few	NA	TRBV6-1	TRBJ2-3
CASSFYRGHSQPQHF	TGTGCCAGCAGTTTCTACAGGGGGCACAGTCAGCCCCAGCATTTT	few	TRBD1	TRBV28	TRBJ1-5
CASSKGIRETQYF	TGCGCCAGCAGTAAGGGAATCCGGGAGACCCAGTACTTC	many	NA	TRBV4-1	TRBJ2-5
CASSRYRGMYGYTF	TGTGCCAGCAGCCGCTACAGGGGCATGTATGGCTACACCTTC	many	TRBD1	TRBV12-3/TRBV12-4	TRBJ1-2
CASQGGSGMDEAGISIYF	TGTGCCAGCCAGGGAGGCTCTGGAATGGACGAGGCGGGTATTTCCATATATTTT	few	NA	TRBV21-1	TRBJ1-3
CATSLGTRRAGELFF	TGTGCCACCAGTTTGGGGACTAGGCGGGCCGGGGAGCTGTTTTTT	NA	TRBD2	TRBV12-3/TRBV12-4	TRBJ2-2
CASSERTGLTGELFF	TGCGCCAGCAGCGAGCGGACAGGCCTCACCGGGGAGCTGTTTTTT	many	TRBD1	TRBV5-1	TRBJ2-2
CASSLQGVNEQFF	TGTGCCAGCAGCTTACAGGGGGTAAATGAGCAGTTCTTC	NA	TRBD1	TRBV7-9	TRBJ2-1
CASSLEGTGTNYGYTF	TGTGCCAGCAGCTTAGAAGGCACCGGTACCAACTATGGCTACACCTTC	few	NA	TRBV11-2	TRBJ1-2
CASSLLENTEAFF	TGTGCTAGCAGCTTACTGGAGAACACTGAAGCTTTCTTT	many	NA	TRBV7-7	TRBJ1-1
CAIGSTETVEQFF	TGTGCCATAGGCTCGACAGAGACCGTAGAGCAGTTCTTC	few	NA	TRBV10-3	TRBJ2-1
CASSSSSGNEQFF	TGTGCCAGCAGCTCTTCTTCCGGCAATGAGCAGTTCTTC	many	NA	TRBV7-2	TRBJ2-1